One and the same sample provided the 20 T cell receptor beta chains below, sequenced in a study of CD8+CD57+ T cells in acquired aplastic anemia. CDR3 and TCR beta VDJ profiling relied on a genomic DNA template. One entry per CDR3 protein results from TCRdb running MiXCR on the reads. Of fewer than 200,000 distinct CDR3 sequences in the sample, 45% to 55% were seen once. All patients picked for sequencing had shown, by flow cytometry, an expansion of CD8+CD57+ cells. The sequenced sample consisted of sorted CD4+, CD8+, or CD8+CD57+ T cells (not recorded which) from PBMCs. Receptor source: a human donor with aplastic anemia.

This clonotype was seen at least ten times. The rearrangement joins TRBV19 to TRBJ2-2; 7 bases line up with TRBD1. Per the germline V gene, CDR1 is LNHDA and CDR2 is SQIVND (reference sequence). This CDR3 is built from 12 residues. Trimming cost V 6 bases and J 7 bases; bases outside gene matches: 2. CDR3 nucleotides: TGTGCCAGTAGCCGACAGGGCGGGGAGCTGTTTTTT. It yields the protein CASSRQGGELFF.

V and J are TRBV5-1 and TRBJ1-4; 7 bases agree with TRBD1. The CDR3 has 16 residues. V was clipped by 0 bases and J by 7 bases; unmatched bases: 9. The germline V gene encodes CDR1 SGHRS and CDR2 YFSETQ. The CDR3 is CASSLDGTVSSEKLFF. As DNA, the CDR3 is TGCGCCAGCAGCTTGGACGGGACAGTTTCCAGTGAAAAACTGTTTTTT.

Here the CDR3 DNA reads TGCGCCAGCAGCTCCGAGGGGATGGACACTGAAGCTTTCTTT. Its protein is CASSSEGMDTEAFF. V gene TRBV5-1 combines with J gene TRBJ1-1, with D possibly being TRBD1 (5 bases). Trimming took off 3 bases at V and 3 bases at J, with 12 bases between the two ends. This CDR3 contains 14 residues. Germline CDR1 reads SGHRS; CDR2 reads YFSETQ.

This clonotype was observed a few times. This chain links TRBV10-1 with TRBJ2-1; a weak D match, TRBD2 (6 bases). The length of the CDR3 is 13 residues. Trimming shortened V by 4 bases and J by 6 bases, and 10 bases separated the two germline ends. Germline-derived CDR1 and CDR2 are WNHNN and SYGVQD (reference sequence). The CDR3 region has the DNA TGCGCCAGCAGTGCGGGTAGCGGCAATGAGCAGTTCTTC. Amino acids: CASSAGSGNEQFF.

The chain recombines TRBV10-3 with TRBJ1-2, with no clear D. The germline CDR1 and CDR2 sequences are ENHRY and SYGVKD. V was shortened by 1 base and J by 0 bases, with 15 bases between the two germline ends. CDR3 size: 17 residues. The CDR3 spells CAISELGLTEANYGYTF. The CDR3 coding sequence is TGTGCCATCAGTGAGTTAGGACTGACCGAAGCTAACTATGGCTACACCTTC.

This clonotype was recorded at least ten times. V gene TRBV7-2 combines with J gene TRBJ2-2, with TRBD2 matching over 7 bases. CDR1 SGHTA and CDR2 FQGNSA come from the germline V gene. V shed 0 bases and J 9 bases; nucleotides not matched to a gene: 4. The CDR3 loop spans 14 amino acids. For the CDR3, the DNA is TGTGCCAGCAGCTTAGCCGGGGGGACCAGGGAGCTGTTTTTT. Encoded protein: CASSLAGGTRELFF.

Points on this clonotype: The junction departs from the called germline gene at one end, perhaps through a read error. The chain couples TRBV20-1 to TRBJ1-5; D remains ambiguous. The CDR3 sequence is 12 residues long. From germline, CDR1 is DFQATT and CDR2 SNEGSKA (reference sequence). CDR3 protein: CGARSPNQPQHF. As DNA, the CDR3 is TGCGGTGCTAGATCCCCGAATCAGCCCCAGCATTTT.

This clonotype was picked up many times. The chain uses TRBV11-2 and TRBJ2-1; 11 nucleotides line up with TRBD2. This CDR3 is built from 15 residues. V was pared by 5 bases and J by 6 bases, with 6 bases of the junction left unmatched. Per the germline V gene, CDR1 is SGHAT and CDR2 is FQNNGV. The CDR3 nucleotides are TGTGCCAGCAGCCCGACTAGCGGGGTTCGCAATGAGCAGTTCTTC. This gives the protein CASSPTSGVRNEQFF.

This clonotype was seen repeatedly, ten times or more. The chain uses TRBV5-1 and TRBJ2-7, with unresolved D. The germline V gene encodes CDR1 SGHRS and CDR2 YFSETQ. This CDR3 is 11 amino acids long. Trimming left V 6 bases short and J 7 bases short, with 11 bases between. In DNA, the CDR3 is TGCGCCAGCACCTTAATGGGGGAGCAGTACTTC. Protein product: CASTLMGEQYF.

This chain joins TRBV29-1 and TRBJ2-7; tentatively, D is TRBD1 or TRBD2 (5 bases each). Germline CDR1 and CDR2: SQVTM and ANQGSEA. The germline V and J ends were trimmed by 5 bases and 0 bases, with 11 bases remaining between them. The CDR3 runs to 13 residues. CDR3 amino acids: CSVHGASSYEQYF. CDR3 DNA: TGCAGCGTTCACGGGGCCAGCTCCTACGAGCAGTACTTC.

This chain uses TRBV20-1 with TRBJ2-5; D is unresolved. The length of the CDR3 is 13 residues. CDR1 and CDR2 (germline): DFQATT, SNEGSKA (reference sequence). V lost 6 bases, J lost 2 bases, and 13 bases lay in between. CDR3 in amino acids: CSAKGRMQETQYF. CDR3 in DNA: TGCAGTGCCAAGGGTAGGATGCAAGAGACCCAGTACTTC.

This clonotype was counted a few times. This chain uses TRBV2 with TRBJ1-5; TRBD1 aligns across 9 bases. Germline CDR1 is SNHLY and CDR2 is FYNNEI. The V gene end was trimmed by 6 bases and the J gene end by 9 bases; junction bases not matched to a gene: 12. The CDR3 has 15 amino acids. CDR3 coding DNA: TGTGCCAGCAGACCGGACAGGGGAACCGGGAGGCCCCAGCATTTT. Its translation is CASRPDRGTGRPQHF. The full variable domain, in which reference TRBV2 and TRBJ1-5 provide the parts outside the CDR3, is EPEVTQTPSHQVTQMGQEVILRCVPISNHLYFYWYRQILGQKVEFLVSFYNNEISEKSEIFDDQFSVERPDGSNFTLKIRSTKLEDSAMYFCASRPDRGTGRPQHFGDGTRLSIL.

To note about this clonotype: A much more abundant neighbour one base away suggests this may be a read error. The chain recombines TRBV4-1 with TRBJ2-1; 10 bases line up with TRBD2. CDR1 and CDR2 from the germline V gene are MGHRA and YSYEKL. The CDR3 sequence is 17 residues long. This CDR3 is CASSQGPSGGTYNGQFF. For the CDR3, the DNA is TGCGCCAGCAGCCAAGGACCTAGCGGGGGAACCTACAATGGGCAGTTCTTC.

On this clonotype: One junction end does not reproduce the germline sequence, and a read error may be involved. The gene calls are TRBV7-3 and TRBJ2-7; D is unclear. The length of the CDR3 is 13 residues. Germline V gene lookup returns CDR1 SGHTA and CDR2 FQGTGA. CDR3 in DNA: TGTGCCAGCAGCTTTCAAAGCTCGTACGAGCAGGACTTC. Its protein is CASSFQSSYEQDF.

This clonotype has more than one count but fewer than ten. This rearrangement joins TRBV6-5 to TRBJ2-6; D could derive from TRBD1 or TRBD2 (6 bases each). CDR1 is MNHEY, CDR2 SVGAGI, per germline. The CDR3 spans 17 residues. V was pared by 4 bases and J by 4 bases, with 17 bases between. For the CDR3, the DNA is TGTGCCAGCAGTTCAGGCAGGGGAGGAGGGGGGGCCAACGTCCTGACTTTC. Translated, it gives CASSSGRGGGGANVLTF.

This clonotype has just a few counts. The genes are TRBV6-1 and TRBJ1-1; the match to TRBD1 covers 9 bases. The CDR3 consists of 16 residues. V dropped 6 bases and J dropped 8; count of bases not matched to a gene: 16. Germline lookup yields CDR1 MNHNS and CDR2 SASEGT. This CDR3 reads CASSSGVGTGRSEAFF. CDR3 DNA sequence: TGTGCCAGCAGCTCGGGGGTTGGGACAGGGCGTTCGGAAGCTTTCTTT.

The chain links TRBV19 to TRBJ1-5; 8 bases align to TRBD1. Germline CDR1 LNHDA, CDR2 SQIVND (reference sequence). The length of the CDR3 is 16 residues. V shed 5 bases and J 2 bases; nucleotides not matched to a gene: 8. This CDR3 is CASSLDRGGGNQPQHF. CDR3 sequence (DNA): TGTGCCAGTAGTCTCGACAGGGGCGGCGGCAATCAGCCCCAGCATTTT.

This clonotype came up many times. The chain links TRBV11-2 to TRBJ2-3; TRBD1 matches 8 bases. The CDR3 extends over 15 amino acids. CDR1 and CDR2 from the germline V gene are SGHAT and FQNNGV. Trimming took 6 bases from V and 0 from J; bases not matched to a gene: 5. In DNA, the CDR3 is TGTGCCAGCAGGACCTACAGGGGGAGCACAGATACGCAGTATTTT. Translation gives CASRTYRGSTDTQYF.

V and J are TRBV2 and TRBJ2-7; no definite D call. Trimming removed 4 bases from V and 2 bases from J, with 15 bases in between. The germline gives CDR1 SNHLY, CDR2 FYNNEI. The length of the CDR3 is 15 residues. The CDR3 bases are TGTGCCAGCAGTGTGATAAAAGGCAGGACCTACGAGCAGTACTTC. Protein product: CASSVIKGRTYEQYF.

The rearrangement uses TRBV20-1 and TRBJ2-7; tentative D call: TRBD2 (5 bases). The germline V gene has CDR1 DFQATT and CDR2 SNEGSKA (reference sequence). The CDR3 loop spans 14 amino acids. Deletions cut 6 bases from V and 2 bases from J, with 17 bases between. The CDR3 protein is CSAGNPLVTYEQYF. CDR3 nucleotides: TGCAGTGCCGGGAACCCATTGGTAACCTACGAGCAGTACTTC.